The 24 T cell receptor beta chains below all came from one sample that was sequenced in a study of blood T cell repertoires in COVID-19. Sequencing used immunoSEQ multiplex PCR; TCRdb keeps in-frame clones, though not all of them. The data contain a few hundred thousand clones, around 89% of them singletons. The sequenced sample consisted of PBMCs or T cells enriched from blood (not recorded which). Receptors originate from a woman aged 55-75 years in a cohort exposed to, infected with or recovered from COVID-19 (not recorded which).

V usage is TRBV9 and J usage is TRBJ1-2; 9 bases map to TRBD1. The CDR3 consists of 15 residues. V trimming: 3 bases; J trimming: 8 bases; junction bases outside the gene matches: 11. From germline, CDR1 is SGDLS and CDR2 YYNGEE. The DNA of the CDR3 is TGTGCCAGCAGCGCCGACTGGGGACAGGGAGGCGGCTACACCTTC. Protein sequence: CASSADWGQGGGYTF.

The rearrangement uses TRBV3-1 (or the pseudogene TRBV3-2) and TRBJ2-7; 7 bases align to TRBD2. Germline V gene sequence: CDR1 LGHDT, CDR2 YNNKEL (reference sequence). The trim removed 4 bases at V and 7 bases at J, leaving 13 bases unmatched. The CDR3 sequence is 15 residues long. CDR3 bases: TGTGCCAGCAGCCCTCTCGGGGGAGGGCCCTTGGAGCAGTACTTC. Residues: CASSPLGGGPLEQYF.

This clone was picked up a small number of times. The chain links TRBV3-1 (or the pseudogene TRBV3-2) to TRBJ1-1; tentative D call: TRBD1 (5 bases). Trimming shortened V by 0 bases and J by 1 base, and 12 bases separated the two germline ends. The CDR3 runs to 16 residues. The germline CDR1 and CDR2 sequences are LGHDT and YNNKEL (reference sequence). CDR3 protein: CASSQEREGPNTEAFF. The CDR3 DNA follows: TGTGCCAGCAGCCAAGAAAGGGAGGGGCCGAACACTGAAGCTTTCTTT.

The chain uses TRBV5-1 and TRBJ1-1, with D possibly being TRBD1 (5 bases). V dropped 0 bases and J dropped 1 base, with 13 bases sitting between them. The germline V gene has CDR1 SGHRS and CDR2 YFSETQ. This CDR3 region has 16 residues. CDR3 loop: CASSLAFRGENTEAFF. CDR3 coding DNA: TGCGCCAGCAGCTTGGCGTTCCGGGGGGAGAACACTGAAGCTTTCTTT.

This chain joins TRBV3-1 (or the pseudogene TRBV3-2) and TRBJ1-2; the match to TRBD1 covers 8 bases. CDR3 length: 16 residues. Germline-derived CDR1 and CDR2 are LGHDT and YNNKEL (reference sequence). With V trimmed by 1 base and J by 3 bases, 7 bases remained unmatched. The CDR3 DNA reads as TGTGCCAGCAGCCAAGCAGAACCGACAGGGGACTATGGCTACACCTTC. It is translated as CASSQAEPTGDYGYTF.

The chain has TRBV6-5 and TRBJ2-3, with 8 bases aligning to TRBD1. The junction had 2 bases not matched to a gene; V was cut back by 6 bases and J by 0 bases. CDR3 length equals 14 residues. The V gene's germline CDR1 is MNHEY and CDR2 SVGAGI. The CDR3 is CASRRDRSTDTQYF. The CDR3 DNA follows: TGTGCCAGCAGGAGGGACAGGAGCACAGATACGCAGTATTTT.

The rearrangement joins TRBV6-4 to TRBJ2-1; TRBD2 aligns across 12 bases. Germline lookup yields CDR1 MRHNA and CDR2 SNTAGT. The trim removed 4 bases at V and 3 bases at J, leaving 4 bases unmatched. The CDR3 is 16 residues long. CDR3 in amino acids: CASSGLAGEGYNEQFF. DNA for the CDR3: TGTGCCAGCAGTGGACTAGCGGGAGAAGGCTACAATGAGCAGTTCTTC.

This chain connects TRBV25-1 to TRBJ2-1, with 11 bases aligning to TRBD1. This CDR3 region has 15 residues. The V and J ends lost 2 bases and 8 bases, in that order; junction bases with no gene match: 5. Germline V CDR1 and CDR2: MGHDK, SYGVNS. The CDR3 sequence is CASSEGGTGGHEQFF. The CDR3 nucleotides read TGTGCCAGCAGTGAAGGGGGGACAGGGGGGCATGAGCAGTTCTTC.

This clone was observed a handful of times. The V call is TRBV18, the J call TRBJ2-6, with D maybe TRBD2 (5 bases). The germline V and J ends were trimmed by 0 bases and 2 bases, with 5 bases remaining between them. The CDR3 contains 15 residues. Germline CDR1 and CDR2: KGHSH and LQKENI. The CDR3: CASSPPGAGANVLTF. CDR3 nucleotide sequence: TGTGCCAGCTCACCACCCGGGGCTGGGGCCAACGTCCTGACTTTC. The variable domain in full, with the rest retrieved from reference TRBV18 and TRBJ2-6, is NAGVMQNPRHLVRRRGQEARLRCSPMKGHSHVYWYRQLPEEGLKFMVYLQKENIIDESGMPKERFSAEFPKEGPSILRIQQVVRGDSAAYFCASSPPGAGANVLTFGAGSRLTVL.

V is TRBV12-5 and J is TRBJ2-1, with TRBD1 identical over 7 bases. The V segment lost 6 bases and the J segment 4 bases; nucleotides outside the gene matches: 6. The CDR3 consists of 14 residues. Per the germline V gene, CDR1 is LGHNT and CDR2 is FRNRAP. The CDR3 DNA sequence: TGTGCTAGTGGATCCGGGACAGATTACAATGAGCAGTTCTTC. This sequence encodes CASGSGTDYNEQFF.

This clone has only a few counts. This chain links TRBV21-1 with TRBJ1-1. TRBV21-1 is a documented pseudogene. The CDR3 spans 13 residues. Here the CDR3 reads CASSKPRNTEAFF. The DNA for the CDR3 is TGTGCCAGCAGCAAACCCCGGAACACTGAAGCTTTCTTT.

The rearrangement joins TRBV25-1 to TRBJ2-7, with a weak D call TRBD1 (6 bases). The CDR3 is 13 amino acids. Trimming cost V 4 bases and J 5 bases, with 12 bases left between them. Germline V gene data show CDR1 as MGHDK and CDR2 as SYGVNS. CDR3 residues: CASSVGGRNEQYF. The CDR3 nucleotides are TGTGCCAGCAGTGTAGGGGGTCGAAACGAGCAGTACTTC.

The chain links TRBV9 to TRBJ1-6; D might be TRBD1 (5 bases). The CDR3 loop spans 17 amino acids. CDR1 and CDR2 (germline): SGDLS, YYNGEE. Trimming cost V 0 bases and J 0 bases, with 10 bases left between them. The DNA for the CDR3 is TGTGCCAGCAGCGTAGCTCAGGGAAGCTCCTATAATTCACCCCTCCACTTT. Translating it yields CASSVAQGSSYNSPLHF. Together with reference TRBV9 and TRBJ1-6, the CDR3 gives the full variable domain: DSGVTQTPKHLITATGQRVTLRCSPRSGDLSVYWYQQSLDQGLQFLIQYYNGEERAKGNILERFSAQQFPDLHSELNLSSLELGDSALYFCASSVAQGSSYNSPLHFGNGTRLTVT.

The chain joins TRBV28 to TRBJ1-1; 8 positions agree with TRBD1. After removal of 7 bases from V and 4 bases from J, the junction contained 5 bases not matched to a gene. Germline values: CDR1 MDHEN, CDR2 SYDVKM. This CDR3 is built from 13 residues. The CDR3 DNA sequence: TGTGCCAGCATCCTACAGGGGGGCACTGAAGCTTTCTTT. Amino acid sequence: CASILQGGTEAFF. The whole variable domain, filled in from reference TRBV28 and TRBJ1-1, reads DVKVTQSSRYLVKRTGEKVFLECVQDMDHENMFWYRQDPGLGLRLIYFSYDVKMKEKGDIPEGYSVSREKKERFSLILESASTNQTSMYLCASILQGGTEAFFGQGTRLTVV.

CDR3 residues: CASRQGGRPGEQFF. The CDR3 nucleotides are TGTGCCAGCAGGCAGGGGGGACGGCCCGGGGAGCAGTTCTTC. The chain uses TRBV7-2 and TRBJ2-1; the D gene is possibly TRBD1 (7 bases). This CDR3 is built from 14 residues. The V end was cut by 6 bases, the J end by 10 bases, with 19 bases between. Looked up from germline, CDR1 is SGHTA and CDR2 is FQGNSA.

The chain has TRBV7-3 and TRBJ2-7; D is perhaps TRBD2 (6 bases). This CDR3 has 14 amino acids. The germline gives CDR1 SGHTA, CDR2 FQGTGA. Trimming cost V 0 bases and J 5 bases, with 11 bases left between them. CDR3: CASSLTGGMNEQYF. The CDR3, as DNA: TGTGCCAGCAGCTTAACGGGGGGAATGAACGAGCAGTACTTC.

This CDR3 is CASSMSRGSLEQFF. CDR3 nucleotides: TGTGCCAGTAGTATGTCCAGGGGGTCCCTGGAGCAGTTCTTC. This chain links TRBV19 with TRBJ2-1, with TRBD1 matching over 7 bases. Germline V CDR1 and CDR2: LNHDA, SQIVND (reference sequence). The CDR3 has 14 amino acids. The V gene end was trimmed by 3 bases and the J gene end by 10 bases; junction bases not matched to a gene: 9. Complete variable domain (other parts from reference TRBV19 and TRBJ2-1): DGGITQSPKYLFRKEGQNVTLSCEQNLNHDAMYWYRQDPGQGLRLIYYSQIVNDFQKGDIAEGYSVSREKKESFPLTVTSAQKNPTAFYLCASSMSRGSLEQFFGPGTRLTVL.

This rearrangement joins TRBV18 to TRBJ1-2; 10 bases align to TRBD1. The CDR3 runs 15 residues. V dropped 3 bases and J dropped 3; count of bases not matched to a gene: 4. Germline-derived CDR1 and CDR2 are KGHSH and LQKENI. The CDR3 spells CASSPGTGADYGYTF. The CDR3 DNA reads TGTGCCAGCTCACCCGGGACAGGGGCCGACTATGGCTACACCTTC.

This clone occurred once. V and J are TRBV7-3 and TRBJ1-5; 8 bases fit TRBD1. V dropped 5 bases and J dropped 7; count of bases not matched to a gene: 4. Per the germline V gene, CDR1 is SGHTA and CDR2 is FQGTGA. This CDR3 region has 13 residues. In DNA form, the CDR3 reads TGTGCCAGCAGCACAGGACAGGGCCAGCCCCAGCATTTT. Protein product: CASSTGQGQPQHF.

Here the CDR3 DNA reads TGTGCCAGCAGCCCACCCGGGACTAGTCGGTATGAGCAGTTCTTC. As protein: CASSPPGTSRYEQFF. The chain is built from TRBV6-5 and TRBJ2-1; TRBD2 matches 8 bases. CDR1 and CDR2 from the germline V gene are MNHEY and SVGAGI. The CDR3 extends over 15 amino acids. The trim removed 6 bases at V and 8 bases at J, leaving 12 bases unmatched.

The chain uses TRBV2 and TRBJ1-1, with 8 bases that match TRBD1. CDR1 is SNHLY and CDR2 is FYNNEI in the germline V gene. The CDR3 loop spans 13 amino acids. With V trimmed by 7 bases and J by 7 bases, 8 bases remained unmatched. The CDR3 loop is CASTWTGLFEAFF. The CDR3 region has the DNA TGTGCCAGCACCTGGACAGGGCTTTTTGAAGCTTTCTTT.

The rearrangement joins TRBV5-4 to TRBJ1-3; maybe TRBD1 (6 bases). V dropped 4 bases and J dropped 4 bases, with 15 bases sitting between them. CDR3 length: 15 amino acids. CDR1 and CDR2 (germline): SGHNT, YYREEE (reference sequence). The CDR3 here is CASSTPGQGGNTIYF. CDR3 in DNA: TGTGCCAGCAGCACTCCGGGACAAGGCGGAAACACCATATATTTT.

This chain connects TRBV7-8 to TRBJ2-5; 7 bases line up with TRBD2. Germline V gene sequence: CDR1 SGHVS, CDR2 FQNEAQ. The CDR3 extends over 15 amino acids. The V and J ends lost 2 bases and 5 bases, in that order; junction bases with no gene match: 8. The DNA for the CDR3 is TGTGCCAGCAGCTTAACGGCGGGAGTGGAGGAGACCCAGTACTTC. Translating it yields CASSLTAGVEETQYF.

This rearrangement joins TRBV10-3 to TRBJ1-5; 10 bases align to TRBD1. The CDR3 has 16 residues. The V segment lost 10 bases and the J segment 1 base; nucleotides outside the gene matches: 10. Germline V gives CDR1 ENHRY, CDR2 SYGVKD. DNA of the CDR3: TGTGCCACCGCAGGGACAGGGGAGTTGAGCAATCAGCCCCAGCATTTT. It codes for CATAGTGELSNQPQHF.